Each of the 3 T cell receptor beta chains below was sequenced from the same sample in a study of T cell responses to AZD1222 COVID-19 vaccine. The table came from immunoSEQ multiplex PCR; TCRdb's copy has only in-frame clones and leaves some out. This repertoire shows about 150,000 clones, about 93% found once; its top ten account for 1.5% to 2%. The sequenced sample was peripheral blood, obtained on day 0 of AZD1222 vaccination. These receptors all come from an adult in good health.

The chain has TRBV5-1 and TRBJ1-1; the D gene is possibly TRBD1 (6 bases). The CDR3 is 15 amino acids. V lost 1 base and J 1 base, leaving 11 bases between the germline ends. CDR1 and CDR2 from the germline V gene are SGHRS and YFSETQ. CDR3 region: CASSLTPGANTEAFF. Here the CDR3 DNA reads TGCGCCAGCAGCTTGACTCCAGGGGCGAACACTGAAGCTTTCTTT.

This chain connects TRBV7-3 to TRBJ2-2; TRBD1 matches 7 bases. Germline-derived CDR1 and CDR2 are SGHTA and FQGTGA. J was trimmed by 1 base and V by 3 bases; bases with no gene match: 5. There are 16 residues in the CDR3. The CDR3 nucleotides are TGTGCCAGCAGCTTTCAGGGGGACCAGAACACCGGGGAGCTGTTTTTT. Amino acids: CASSFQGDQNTGELFF.

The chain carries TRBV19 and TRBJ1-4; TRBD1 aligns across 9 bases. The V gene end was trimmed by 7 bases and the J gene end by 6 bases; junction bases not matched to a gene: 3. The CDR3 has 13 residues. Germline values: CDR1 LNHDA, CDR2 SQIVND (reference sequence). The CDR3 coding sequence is TGTGCCAGTACGGACAGGGGAGATGAAAAACTGTTTTTT. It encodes CASTDRGDEKLFF.